The 24 T cell receptor beta chains in this list originate from one sample, sequenced in a study of T cell clonality in common variable immunodeficiency. The data were produced by immunoSEQ multiplex PCR, yet TCRdb's version contains in-frame clones alone and is incomplete. This sample has some 28,000 clones, each found more than once. The specimen was peripheral blood mononuclear cells. The receptors originated from a person aged 18-70 years in good health.

This clone came up many times. The read finishes 3 residues shy of the CDR3 end, and the germline J gene is used to complete it. The rearrangement joins TRBV14 to TRBJ2-3; possibly TRBD1 for D (6 bases). V shed 4 bases and J shed 1 base, with 15 bases lying between them. CDR1 is SGHDN and CDR2 is FVKESK in the germline V gene. This CDR3 comprises 16 residues. The CDR3 loop reads CASSRNEGVGTDTQYF. The sequenced part of the CDR3 DNA is TGTGCCAGCAGCCGGAATGAGGGGGTTGGCACAGATACG.

This clone was picked up many times. Read coverage stops 3 residues before the CDR3 terminus; the germline J gene supplies the remainder. The genes are TRBV7-2 and TRBJ2-7, with TRBD2 as a possible D gene (6 bases). CDR3 length: 15 amino acids. Germline V CDR1 and CDR2: SGHTA, FQGNSA. V was trimmed by 4 bases and J by 1 base, leaving 14 bases between them. The CDR3 loop reads CASSSLAVRSYEQYF. The sequenced CDR3 bases are TGTGCCAGCAGCTCCTTAGCGGTCCGTTCCTACGAG. The whole variable domain, remainder taken from reference TRBV7-2 and TRBJ2-7, is GAGVSQSPSNKVTEKGKDVELRCDPISGHTALYWYRQSLGQGLEFLIYFQGNSAPDKSGLPSDRFSAERTGGSVSTLTIQRTQQEDSAVYLCASSSLAVRSYEQYFGPGTRLTVT.

The CDR3 bases that were read are TGCAGTGCTAGAAAGGGCAGGTTTGACAATGAC. This encodes CSARKGRFDND. In full, the CDR3 is CSARKGRFDNDYTF. J is TRBJ1-2 and V is TRBV20-1; D gene unclear. The read is 3 residues too short to cover the CDR3 end, so that end is filled in from the germline J gene. Germline CDR1 is DFQATT and CDR2 is SNEGSKA (reference sequence). CDR3 length equals 14 residues.

There are many counts of this clone. The read falls 3 residues short of the CDR3 end, and the missing part is taken from the germline J gene. V is TRBV7-2 and J is TRBJ2-3, with D possibly matching TRBD1 (6 bases). The CDR3 is made up of 14 amino acids. Trimming left V 6 bases short and J 2 bases short, with 12 bases between. Per the germline V gene, CDR1 is SGHTA and CDR2 is FQGNSA. The CDR3 bases that were read are TGTGCCAGCAGGCCTACAGGGATCACAGATACG. Protein sequence: CASRPTGITDT. The CDR3 as a whole reads CASRPTGITDTQYF.

The CDR3 here is CASSLRSGSYNEQFF. CDR3 DNA (partial): TGTGCCAGCAGCTTAAGGTCGGGCTCCTACAATGAG. The gene calls are TRBV11-3 and TRBJ2-1; no clear D gene. The read comes to an end 3 residues before the CDR3 does, leaving the germline J gene to fill in the end. Germline values: CDR1 SGHNT, CDR2 YENEEA. The CDR3 has 15 amino acids. With 2 bases removed from V and 0 bases from J, the gap between germline ends came to 8 bases.

This clone was counted only a few times. Read coverage stops 3 residues before the CDR3 terminus; the germline J gene supplies the remainder. J is TRBJ1-4 and V is TRBV2; D is undetermined. Germline V CDR1 and CDR2: SNHLY, FYNNEI. The CDR3 consists of 13 residues. CDR3 in amino acids: CASSETANSPLFF. Incomplete CDR3 DNA: TGTGCCAGCAGTGAAACAGCTAATTCACCA.

This clone was observed a few times. The sequence runs out 3 residues before the end of the CDR3; the remainder is reconstructed from the germline J gene. V gene TRBV2 combines with J gene TRBJ2-3, with a tentative D call TRBD1 (6 bases). V lost 5 bases, J lost 3 bases, and 18 bases lay in between. This CDR3 comprises 16 residues. Per germline, CDR1 SNHLY and CDR2 FYNNEI. CDR3 DNA, as far as it was read: TGTGCCAGCAGTAAACCGACAGGACTTACAACAGATACG. Residues: CASSKPTGLTTDT. The whole CDR3 protein reads CASSKPTGLTTDTQYF.

This clone was observed a handful of times. Sequencing ends 3 residues short of the CDR3 end; the germline J gene provides the rest. This chain uses TRBV7-6 with TRBJ2-5; a weak D match, TRBD2 (5 bases). The CDR3 sequence is 15 residues long. Germline CDR1 SGHVS, CDR2 FNYEAQ. With 1 base removed from V and 2 bases from J, the gap between germline ends came to 11 bases. CDR3 region: CASSLEAGPQETQYF. The covered CDR3 bases are TGTGCCAGCAGCTTAGAGGCGGGCCCTCAAGAGACC.

This clone was found many times. The read falls 3 residues short of the CDR3 end, and the missing part is taken from the germline J gene. V usage is TRBV5-6 and J usage is TRBJ2-7; TRBD2 is a possible D gene (5 bases). Germline-derived CDR1 and CDR2 are SGHDT and YYEEEE. The CDR3 totals 15 residues. V was pared by 1 base and J by 5 bases, with 16 bases between. The CDR3 DNA, read in part, is TGTGCCAGCAGCTTGAGTATGAGGGTTCGGAACGAG. Translating gives CASSLSMRVRNE. From start to end, the CDR3 is CASSLSMRVRNEQYF.

This clone was observed many times. The missing CDR3 end, 3 residues past where the read stops, is filled in from the germline J gene. The V call is TRBV15, the J call TRBJ2-6, with D possibly called TRBD1 or TRBD2 (5 bases each). This CDR3 comprises 19 residues. CDR1 and CDR2 from the germline V gene are LNHNV and YYDKDF (reference sequence). V gave up 5 bases and J gave up 1 base, with 21 bases separating them. The covered CDR3 bases are TGTGCCACCAGCTCGGGCGGAGGTTTTTCAGGGTCTGGGGCCAACGTC. Encoded protein: CATSSGGGFSGSGANV. In full, the CDR3 is CATSSGGGFSGSGANVLTF.

On this clone: From the germline J gene comes the end of the CDR3, since the read stops 3 residues before it. V is TRBV7-3 and J is TRBJ2-3, with D maybe TRBD1 (6 bases). Germline assignment: CDR1 SGHTA and CDR2 FQGTGA. The CDR3 is 15 amino acids. V gave up 5 bases and J gave up 4 bases, with 16 bases separating them. The CDR3 reads CASSPNRDTADTQYF. The covered CDR3 bases are TGTGCCAGCAGCCCCAATCGGGACACCGCAGATACG.

This clone has a count of ten or more. The read falls 3 residues short of the CDR3 end, and the missing part is taken from the germline J gene. V and J are TRBV19 and TRBJ1-2; 8 bases fit TRBD1. Germline CDR1 LNHDA, CDR2 SQIVND (reference sequence). V trimming: 5 bases; J trimming: 4 bases; junction bases outside the gene matches: 9. This CDR3 has 15 amino acids. The part of the CDR3 DNA that was read is TGTGCCAGTAGTTCCACAAATACAGGGGGCTATGGC. Its translation: CASSSTNTGGYG. The full CDR3 reads CASSSTNTGGYGYTF.

Many counts were recorded for this clone. The read ends 3 residues shy of where the CDR3 ends; the end is completed using the germline J gene. V is TRBV19 and J is TRBJ1-1, with TRBD1 matching 8 bases. CDR1 LNHDA and CDR2 SQIVND come from the germline V gene (reference sequence). Unmatched junction bases numbered 8, after V lost 1 base and J lost 7 bases. The CDR3 contains 15 residues. CDR3 in amino acids: CASSIVVAGGLEAFF. The CDR3 DNA, read in part, is TGTGCCAGTAGTATAGTGGTGGCAGGGGGCCTTGAA.

This clone was counted many times. The CDR3 extends 3 residues past the end of the read, so its final part is completed from the germline J gene. The rearrangement links TRBV30 to TRBJ1-1, with TRBD1 as a possible D gene (5 bases). V lost 5 bases to trimming and J lost 5 bases, with 12 bases between them. This CDR3 has 12 amino acids. CDR1 and CDR2 (germline): GTSNPN, SVGIG (reference sequence). The CDR3 is CAWRTGVTEAFF. The CDR3 bases that were read are TGTGCCTGGCGGACGGGGGTGACTGAA.

At least ten counts were recorded for this clone. The read is 3 residues too short to cover the CDR3 end, so that end is filled in from the germline J gene. This rearrangement joins TRBV19 to TRBJ2-7; 9 bases are a match to TRBD1. The CDR3 has 16 amino acids. Germline CDR1 and CDR2: LNHDA and SQIVND (reference sequence). J gave up 6 bases and V 5 bases, and 14 bases lay outside the gene matches. CDR3 DNA, as far as it was read: TGTGCCAGTAGTCCCCAACCAGGACAGGGGATCCTCGAG. Its protein is CASSPQPGQGILE. The whole CDR3 protein is CASSPQPGQGILEQYF.

This clone has at least ten counts. The CDR3 end is not reached by the read, which stops 3 residues before it; the germline J gene fills it in. V gene TRBV5-1 combines with J gene TRBJ1-2; the D is unclear. Looked up from germline, CDR1 is SGHRS and CDR2 is YFSETQ. The CDR3 loop spans 12 amino acids. The CDR3 DNA, read in part, is TGCGCCAGCAGCTTGGGGGCGTTGGGC. Translating gives CASSLGALG. In full, the CDR3 reads CASSLGALGYTF.

This clone was counted between two and nine times. One end of the junction varies from germline; a read error may be responsible. The CDR3 end lies 3 residues beyond the end of the read and is filled in from the germline J gene. This chain joins TRBV5-1 and TRBJ2-2; a possible D gene is TRBD2 (6 bases). The CDR3 totals 17 residues. Germline assignment: CDR1 SGHRS and CDR2 YFSETQ. The CDR3: CASSLGANGGYNEKLFF. CDR3 DNA, as far as it was read: TGCGCCAGCAGTTTGGGTGCGAACGGGGGTTATAATGAAAAG.

This clone was seen at least ten times. Coverage ceases 3 residues before the CDR3 finishes, and the germline J gene fills in the end. V usage is TRBV20-1 and J usage is TRBJ1-1; maybe TRBD1 (6 bases). The CDR3 extends over 12 amino acids. Germline lookup yields CDR1 DFQATT and CDR2 SNEGSKA (reference sequence). The sequenced part of the CDR3 DNA is TGCAGTGCCCAGAGGAGGACAGTGGAC. The encoded protein is CSAQRRTVD. The whole CDR3 is CSAQRRTVDAFF.

This clone was found a few times. The CDR3 extends 3 residues past the end of the read, so its final part is completed from the germline J gene. V usage is TRBV5-8 and J usage is TRBJ1-1; TRBD1 is a possible D gene (5 bases). The CDR3 has 14 amino acids. Trimming stripped 3 bases from V and 7 bases from J, with 16 bases between. The germline gives CDR1 SGHTS, CDR2 YDEGEE. Partial CDR3 DNA: TGTGCCAGCAGCTCGACAGAACTACTCCGTGAA. It codes for CASSSTELLRE. The CDR3 reads in full as CASSSTELLREAFF.

The table lists this clone with many counts. The read is 3 residues too short to cover the CDR3 end, so that end is filled in from the germline J gene. The chain combines TRBV6-4 with TRBJ1-1, with TRBD1 matching 12 bases. Germline assignment: CDR1 MRHNA and CDR2 SNTAGT. This CDR3 contains 15 residues. CDR3 loop: CASSPEYGTGGPAFF. The CDR3 DNA, read in part, is TGTGCCAGCAGTCCCGAATACGGGACAGGGGGCCCC.

This clone was found many times. The observed sequence ends 3 residues before the CDR3 terminus, with the missing tail filled in from the germline J gene. This chain links TRBV7-6 with TRBJ1-5; D is perhaps TRBD1 (6 bases). This CDR3 has 15 residues. V shed 5 bases and J shed 7 bases, with 18 bases lying between them. Looked up from germline, CDR1 is SGHVS and CDR2 is FNYEAQ. CDR3 sequence reads: CASSIGEGGSQPQHF. CDR3 DNA (partial): TGTGCCAGCAGCATAGGGGAAGGGGGTAGCCAGCCC.

Only a few counts were recorded for this clone. Sequencing ends 3 residues short of the CDR3 end; the germline J gene provides the rest. The chain links TRBV6-1 to TRBJ1-1; D is possibly TRBD1 (5 bases). CDR1 is MNHNS and CDR2 is SASEGT in the germline V gene. V was cut by 3 bases and J by 4 bases, with 6 bases left in between. This CDR3 has 12 amino acids. The CDR3 DNA, read in part, is TGTGCCAGCAGTGAGACAGCCACTGAA. Protein sequence: CASSETATE. The CDR3 as a whole reads CASSETATEAFF.

A note on this clone: The CDR3 extends 3 residues past the end of the read, so its final part is completed from the germline J gene. This chain uses TRBV6-1 with TRBJ1-2; D is uncertain. V was pared by 0 bases and J by 2 bases, with 4 bases between. Per germline, CDR1 MNHNS and CDR2 SASEGT. The CDR3 consists of 13 residues. The CDR3 sequence is CASSEAGNYGYTF. Partial CDR3 DNA: TGTGCCAGCAGTGAAGCAGGCAACTATGGC.

This clone was seen ten or more times. The DNA read from the CDR3 is TGCAGTGCTTCTGGGACTAGTCCGGAGACC. This gives the protein CSASGTSPET. In full, the CDR3 is CSASGTSPETQYF. The chain carries TRBV20-1 and TRBJ2-5, with 8 bases identical to TRBD2. Sequencing ends 3 residues short of the CDR3 end; the germline J gene provides the rest. CDR1 is DFQATT, CDR2 SNEGSKA, per germline (reference sequence). The CDR3 has 13 residues. V was pared by 5 bases and J by 5 bases, with 7 bases of the junction left unmatched.